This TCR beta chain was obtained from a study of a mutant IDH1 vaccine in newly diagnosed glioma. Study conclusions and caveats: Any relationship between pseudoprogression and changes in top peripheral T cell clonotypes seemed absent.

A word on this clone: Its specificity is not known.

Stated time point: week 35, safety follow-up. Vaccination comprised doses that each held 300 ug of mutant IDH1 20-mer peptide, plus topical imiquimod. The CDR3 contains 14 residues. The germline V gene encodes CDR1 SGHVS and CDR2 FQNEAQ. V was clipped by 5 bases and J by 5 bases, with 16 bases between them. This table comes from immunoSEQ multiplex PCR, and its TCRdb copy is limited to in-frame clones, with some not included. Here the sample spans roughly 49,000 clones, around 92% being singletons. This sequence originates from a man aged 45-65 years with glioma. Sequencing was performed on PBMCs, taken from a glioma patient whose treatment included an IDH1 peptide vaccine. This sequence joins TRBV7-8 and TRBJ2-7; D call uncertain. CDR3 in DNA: TGTGCCAGCAGCCCTCGGAGAGTGATCGACGAGCAGTACTTC. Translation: CASSPRRVIDEQYF.